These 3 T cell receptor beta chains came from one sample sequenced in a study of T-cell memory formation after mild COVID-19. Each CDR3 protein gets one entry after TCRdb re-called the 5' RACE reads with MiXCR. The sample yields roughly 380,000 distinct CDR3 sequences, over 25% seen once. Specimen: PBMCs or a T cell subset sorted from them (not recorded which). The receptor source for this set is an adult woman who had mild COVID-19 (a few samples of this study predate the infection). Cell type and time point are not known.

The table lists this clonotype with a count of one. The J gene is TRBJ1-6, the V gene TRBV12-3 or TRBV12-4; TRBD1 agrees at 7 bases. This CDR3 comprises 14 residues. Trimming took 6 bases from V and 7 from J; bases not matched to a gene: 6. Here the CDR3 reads CASRLGQVNSPLHF. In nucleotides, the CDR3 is TGTGCCAGCAGACTAGGACAGGTCAATTCACCCCTCCACTTT.

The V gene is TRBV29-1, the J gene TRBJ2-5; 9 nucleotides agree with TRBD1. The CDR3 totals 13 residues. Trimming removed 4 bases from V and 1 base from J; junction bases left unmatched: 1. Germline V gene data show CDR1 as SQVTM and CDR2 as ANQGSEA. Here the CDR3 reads CSVGDRVQETQYF. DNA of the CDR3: TGCAGCGTTGGGGACAGGGTCCAAGAGACCCAGTACTTC.

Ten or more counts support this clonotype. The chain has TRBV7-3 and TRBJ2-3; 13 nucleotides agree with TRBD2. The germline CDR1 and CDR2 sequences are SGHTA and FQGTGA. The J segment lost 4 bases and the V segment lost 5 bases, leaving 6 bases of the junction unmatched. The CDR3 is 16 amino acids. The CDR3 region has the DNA TGTGCCAGCAGCCGAGGACTAGCGGGAGTGTCAGATACGCAGTATTTT. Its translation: CASSRGLAGVSDTQYF.